This TCR beta chain was recovered during a study of radiation and T cells in renal cell carcinoma. Study-wide context: Nephrectomy followed 15 Gy stereotactic body radiation by 4 weeks. Study-wide results and caveats: Pretreatment tumor biopsies were lacking, so baseline clonotypes are unknown.

Sequencing used immunoSEQ multiplex PCR; TCRdb keeps in-frame clones, though not all of them. The sample carries about 140,000 clones, approximately 87% recorded once. Time point denoted: baseline pretreatment blood. Treatment of the sample: 15 Gy SBRT to primary tumor, nephrectomy 4 weeks later. Serial blood draws occurred at baseline and 2 and 4 weeks post-SBRT. Concerning this clone itself: The antigen remains unidentified.

The source of this sequence is a woman aged 45 to 65 with renal cell carcinoma. The sample here was blood, taken from a patient whose treatment included radiotherapy and nephrectomy.

The CDR3 loop is CASSSRDRDLDEQFF. CDR3 DNA: TGTGCCAGTAGTTCCCGGGACAGGGACCTGGATGAGCAGTTCTTC. The V and J genes are TRBV19 and TRBJ2-1; 9 nucleotides align to TRBD1. Trimming at V came to 5 bases and at J to 8 bases, leaving 10 bases not matched to a gene. The CDR3 contains 15 residues. Germline-derived CDR1 and CDR2 are LNHDA and SQIVND (reference sequence).